The clone carrying this T cell receptor (beta chain) has at least ten counts. The antigen is unknown. Indicated time point: pre-sensitization, week 0. The treatment is: therapeutic diphenylcyclopropenone sensitization with weekly scalp DPC. TCRdb processed the RACE reads anew with MiXCR; each CDR3 protein has one entry. The profile covers 85,000 to 120,000 distinct CDR3 sequences, with approximately 12% appearing a single time and more than 1.5% taken by the ten largest. These data belong to a study of human T cells and chemical hapten exposure. General study results and limits: Once DPC sensitization occurred, TCRs above 1 in 1000 frequency showed no change.

Germline assignment: CDR1 MNHNS and CDR2 SASEGT. The germline V and J ends were trimmed by 6 bases and 3 bases, with 14 bases remaining between them. This CDR3 contains 14 residues. The specimen comprised whole blood, sampled in connection with sensitization to the hapten diphenylcyclopropenone (DPC). The clonotype comes from a woman aged 45-65 years with alopecia areata. Some clones in this sample may be carry-over from other donors' samples. J is TRBJ2-5 and V is TRBV6-1; weak D call: TRBD1 (6 bases). This CDR3 reads CASRSYRDEETQYF. CDR3 nucleotide sequence: TGTGCCAGCAGATCTTACAGGGACGAAGAGACCCAGTACTTC.